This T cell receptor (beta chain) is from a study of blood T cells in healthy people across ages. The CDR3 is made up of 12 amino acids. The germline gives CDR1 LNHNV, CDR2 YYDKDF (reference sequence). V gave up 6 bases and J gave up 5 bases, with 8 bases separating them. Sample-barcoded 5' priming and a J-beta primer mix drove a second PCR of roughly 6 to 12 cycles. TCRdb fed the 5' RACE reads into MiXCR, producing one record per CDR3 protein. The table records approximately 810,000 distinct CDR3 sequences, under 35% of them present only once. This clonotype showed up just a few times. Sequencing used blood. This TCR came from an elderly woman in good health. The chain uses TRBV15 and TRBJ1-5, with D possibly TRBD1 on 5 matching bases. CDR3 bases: TGTGCCACCAGAGGGGAAGATCAGCCCCAGCATTTT. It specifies CATRGEDQPQHF.